The 27 T cell receptor beta chains below all came from one sample that was sequenced in a study of Graves' ophthalmopathy and Graves' hyperthyroidism. Scientists amplified the TCR beta CDR3 regions from RNA transcripts. An opening RT-PCR round employed HTBI primers and preceded a second-round multiplex PCR. TCRdb independently ran MiXCR on the multiplex PCR reads; one entry per CDR3 protein. The sample includes about 500,000 distinct CDR3 sequences, under 45% of them seen just once. Sequencing input: peripheral blood or thyroid tissue (not recorded which). The receptors were gathered from an adult man with Graves' hyperthyroidism.

The chain employs TRBV29-1 and TRBJ2-7, with 8 bases lining up with TRBD2. CDR1 is SQVTM, CDR2 ANQGSEA, per germline. The CDR3 spans 12 residues. J gave up 2 bases and V 4 bases, and 1 base lay outside the gene matches. In nucleotides, the CDR3 is TGCAGCGTTGCGGGAGGGACCTACGAGCAGTACTTC. It yields the protein CSVAGGTYEQYF.

This clonotype has only a few counts. V gene TRBV20-1 combines with J gene TRBJ1-1, with TRBD1 as a possible D gene (6 bases). CDR3 length: 15 residues. Germline V gene data show CDR1 as DFQATT and CDR2 as SNEGSKA (reference sequence). The V gene lost 0 bases and the J gene lost 4 bases, with 15 bases spanning the gap. The CDR3: CSARDSGQGGTEAFF. CDR3 coding DNA: TGCAGTGCTAGAGATTCAGGCCAAGGGGGCACTGAAGCTTTCTTT.

This clonotype was observed a handful of times. This sequence joins TRBV20-1 and TRBJ2-1; TRBD2 matches 11 bases. V shed 2 bases and J 5 bases; nucleotides not matched to a gene: 5. Germline values: CDR1 DFQATT, CDR2 SNEGSKA (reference sequence). There are 15 residues in the CDR3. The CDR3 spells CSARRLAGRNNEQFF. CDR3 nucleotide sequence: TGCAGTGCTAGAAGACTAGCGGGGAGGAACAATGAGCAGTTCTTC.

This chain uses TRBV12-5 with TRBJ2-7, with TRBD2 as a possible D gene (6 bases). Germline CDR1 reads LGHNT; CDR2 reads FRNRAP. The length of the CDR3 is 13 residues. V lost 2 bases to trimming and J lost 6 bases, with 11 bases between them. The CDR3 region is CASGLPPGVEQYF. The DNA for the CDR3 is TGTGCTAGTGGTTTGCCCCCGGGGGTCGAGCAGTACTTC.

This clonotype was detected many times. The gene calls are TRBV7-2 and TRBJ2-7; 7 bases match TRBD2. The CDR3 is 15 residues long. The germline V gene has CDR1 SGHTA and CDR2 FQGNSA. V was pared by 2 bases and J by 3 bases, with 7 bases of the junction left unmatched. The CDR3 protein is CASSLLGGKNYEQYF. CDR3 coding DNA: TGTGCCAGCAGCTTACTGGGAGGGAAAAACTACGAGCAGTACTTC.

The genes are TRBV12-3 or TRBV12-4 and TRBJ2-3; possible D gene TRBD2, 5 bases. The CDR3 has 14 residues. V shed 4 bases and J shed 8 bases, with 16 bases lying between them. The CDR3, as DNA: TGTGCCAGCAGTTCCGATCTAGCCGTCAGTACGCAGTATTTT. Its protein is CASSSDLAVSTQYF.

This clonotype showed up just once. This chain uses TRBV29-1 with TRBJ2-7; D is perhaps TRBD1 (7 bases). Deletions cut 7 bases from V and 3 bases from J, with 13 bases between. This CDR3 contains 12 residues. Germline CDR1 and CDR2: SQVTM and ANQGSEA. The CDR3 sequence: CSGGTASYEQYF. The CDR3 DNA reads TGCAGCGGCGGGACAGCCAGCTACGAGCAGTACTTC.

CDR3: CSSGQGQSTEAFF. CDR3 DNA sequence: TGCAGCTCGGGACAGGGGCAGAGCACTGAAGCTTTCTTT. The chain recombines TRBV29-1 with TRBJ1-1; 10 nucleotides match TRBD1. V lost 8 bases, J lost 4 bases, and 7 bases stayed unmatched. The CDR3 is 13 residues long. Germline V gives CDR1 SQVTM, CDR2 ANQGSEA.

The V and J genes are TRBV6-6 and TRBJ1-4, with D maybe TRBD1 (6 bases). V was clipped by 10 bases and J by 0 bases, with 21 bases between them. The CDR3 totals 17 residues. CDR1 is MNHNY and CDR2 is SVGAGI in the germline V gene (reference sequence). The CDR3 here is CANRDARGTATNEKLFF. In DNA, the CDR3 is TGTGCCAACAGAGACGCCAGGGGCACCGCAACTAATGAAAAACTGTTTTTT.

V gene TRBV20-1 combines with J gene TRBJ2-5; 12 positions agree with TRBD2. The length of the CDR3 is 17 residues. Per germline, CDR1 DFQATT and CDR2 SNEGSKA (reference sequence). Germline trimming cut 0 bases from V and 5 bases from J; bases unmatched to any gene: 10. The CDR3 DNA sequence: TGCAGTGCTAGAGAAAGTCCCCTAGCGGGAGGGCCGGAGACCCAGTACTTC. As protein: CSARESPLAGGPETQYF.

The chain links TRBV29-1 to TRBJ1-2; D is ambiguous. The V end was cut by 8 bases, the J end by 4 bases, with 11 bases between. Germline values: CDR1 SQVTM, CDR2 ANQGSEA. The CDR3 runs 11 residues. This CDR3 is CSFNSGYGYTF. CDR3 nucleotide sequence: TGCAGCTTCAATAGTGGCTATGGCTACACCTTC.

The genes are TRBV29-1 and TRBJ2-7; 10 bases align to TRBD1. CDR3 size: 14 residues. With V trimmed by 0 bases and J by 3 bases, 2 bases remained unmatched. Germline values: CDR1 SQVTM, CDR2 ANQGSEA. The CDR3 region is CSVEDRDRGYEQYF. The CDR3 coding sequence is TGCAGCGTTGAAGATCGGGACAGGGGCTACGAGCAGTACTTC.

This clonotype was found a few times. The chain employs TRBV12-3 or TRBV12-4 and TRBJ2-5; 9 nucleotides line up with TRBD1. V lost 6 bases to trimming and J lost 5 bases; unmatched junction nucleotides: 19. This CDR3 spans 18 amino acids. CDR3 region: CASSLSRLDRDREETQYF. CDR3 in DNA: TGTGCCAGCAGCCTTTCGCGTCTTGACCGGGACAGGGAGGAGACCCAGTACTTC.

The rearrangement uses TRBV7-9 and TRBJ1-2; 7 nucleotides match TRBD1. The CDR3 spans 16 residues. In germline, CDR1 is SEHNR, CDR2 FQNEAQ (reference sequence). V gave up 5 bases and J gave up 0 bases; unmatched junction bases: 9. CDR3 sequence (DNA): TGTGCCAGCAGCCAGGGGGGGACAGACGCTAACTATGGCTACACCTTC. It codes for CASSQGGTDANYGYTF. Combining the CDR3 with reference TRBV7-9 and TRBJ1-2 gives the whole variable domain DTGVSQNPRHKITKRGQNVTFRCDPISEHNRLYWYRQTLGQGPEFLTYFQNEAQLEKSRLLSDRFSAERPKGSFSTLEIQRTEQGDSAMYLCASSQGGTDANYGYTFGSGTRLTVV.

The chain joins TRBV7-2 to TRBJ2-1; D is unresolved. The CDR3 is 14 residues long. Trimming stripped 5 bases from V and 5 bases from J, with 13 bases between. Germline CDR1 reads SGHTA; CDR2 reads FQGNSA. CDR3 sequence reads: CASSPPVLDNEQFF. Here the CDR3 DNA reads TGTGCCAGCAGCCCCCCGGTCCTCGACAATGAGCAGTTCTTC.

This clonotype was counted ten times or more. The gene calls are TRBV5-6 and TRBJ1-2, with D uncertain. Trimming took off 1 base at V and 4 bases at J, with 8 bases between the two ends. The CDR3 is made up of 13 amino acids. The germline gives CDR1 SGHDT, CDR2 YYEEEE. The CDR3 sequence is CASSLSQLYGYTF. The DNA for the CDR3 is TGTGCCAGCAGCTTGAGCCAGCTCTATGGCTACACCTTC.

The chain links TRBV9 to TRBJ2-3; D not certain. The V end lost 0 bases, the J end lost 6 bases, and 8 bases lay between the germline ends. Germline-derived CDR1 and CDR2 are SGDLS and YYNGEE. This CDR3 contains 13 residues. The CDR3: CASSVGRHDTQYF. CDR3 bases: TGTGCCAGCAGCGTAGGTCGGCACGATACGCAGTATTTT.

Ten or more counts support this clonotype. V and J are TRBV6-1 and TRBJ1-4; TRBD1 aligns across 9 bases. Germline lookup yields CDR1 MNHNS and CDR2 SASEGT. CDR3 length equals 14 residues. With 6 bases clipped from V and 11 bases from J, the junction kept 10 bases outside the gene matches. The CDR3 loop reads CASSETGGAVKLFF. CDR3 sequence (DNA): TGTGCCAGCAGCGAAACAGGGGGCGCGGTTAAACTGTTTTTT.

Notes on this clonotype: One junction end disagrees with the germline gene, perhaps due to a read error. The rearrangement uses TRBV7-8 and TRBJ2-2; D is perhaps TRBD2 (6 bases). There are 16 residues in the CDR3. Germline CDR1 reads SGHVS; CDR2 reads FQNEAQ. The CDR3 loop reads CASSLWAGPNTGGLFF. CDR3 in DNA: TGTGCCAGCAGCTTGTGGGCAGGGCCGAACACCGGGGGGCTGTTTTTT.

This clonotype was recorded at least ten times. V is TRBV7-8 and J is TRBJ2-3, with D perhaps TRBD1 or TRBD2 (5 bases each). The CDR3 consists of 13 residues. Trimming stripped 4 bases from V and 6 bases from J, with 11 bases between. Germline CDR1 SGHVS, CDR2 FQNEAQ. The CDR3 here is CASSSGTTDTQYF. The CDR3 region has the DNA TGTGCCAGCAGCTCCGGGACCACGGATACGCAGTATTTT.

This clonotype appeared a few times. This chain links TRBV7-8 with TRBJ2-7; no clear D gene. The CDR3 runs 12 residues. V lost 1 base to trimming and J lost 6 bases, with 7 bases between them. CDR1 is SGHVS, CDR2 FQNEAQ, per germline. The CDR3, as DNA: TGTGCCAGCAGCTTAGGTATGGGCGAGCAGTACTTC. It specifies CASSLGMGEQYF.

This clonotype turned up a few times. DNA of the CDR3: TGTGCCAGTAGGCCCCCGACAGGGTTCACTGAAGCTTTCTTT. Translating it yields CASRPPTGFTEAFF. This rearrangement joins TRBV19 to TRBJ1-1; 7 bases align to TRBD1. Per the germline V gene, CDR1 is LNHDA and CDR2 is SQIVND (reference sequence). V shed 6 bases, J shed 4 bases, and the junction held 8 bases outside the gene matches. There are 14 residues in the CDR3.

The V and J genes are TRBV5-1 and TRBJ2-5; 9 bases map to TRBD1. Per germline, CDR1 SGHRS and CDR2 YFSETQ. V lost 4 bases and J lost 1; bases outside the gene matches: 5. The length of the CDR3 is 15 residues. The CDR3 here is CASSTGTGIQETQYF. Here the CDR3 DNA reads TGCGCCAGCAGCACGGGGACAGGGATCCAAGAGACCCAGTACTTC.

The count of this clonotype is one. The chain employs TRBV5-6 and TRBJ1-1, with 10 bases matching TRBD1. Germline V lookup: CDR1 SGHDT, CDR2 YYEEEE. There are 20 residues in the CDR3. V was pared by 0 bases and J by 1 base, with 15 bases of the junction left unmatched. The CDR3 loop reads CASSLDPSRTGGLSNTEAFF. The CDR3 DNA reads TGTGCCAGCAGCTTGGATCCGTCTCGGACAGGGGGTCTCTCGAACACTGAAGCTTTCTTT.

With regard to this clonotype: A clone one base away is much larger, so this may be a read error. This CDR3 is CSVVGQGADGQFF. CDR3 in DNA: TGCAGCGTTGTTGGACAGGGGGCGGATGGGCAGTTCTTC. The rearrangement joins TRBV29-1 to TRBJ2-1; 11 bases match TRBD1. Germline CDR1 and CDR2: SQVTM and ANQGSEA. The CDR3 consists of 13 residues. After removal of 4 bases from V and 12 bases from J, the junction contained 8 bases not matched to a gene.

Details on this clonotype: The final CDR3 position lacks the conserved phenylalanine or tryptophan, pointing to a likely read error. It is unclear where the CDR3 begins or ends on the DNA, so no DNA is shown, and the CDR3 is as TCRdb lists it. The chain couples TRBV7-9 to TRBJ2-2. CDR1 SEHNR and CDR2 FQNEAQ come from the germline V gene (reference sequence). From its first to its last residue, the CDR3 has 14 amino acids. CDR3 region: CASSARANTGELDL.

Turning to this clonotype: A much larger clone sits a single nucleotide away, making a read error possible. The chain links TRBV9 to TRBJ2-6; 8 bases are a match to TRBD1. CDR1 SGDLS and CDR2 YYNGEE come from the germline V gene. The CDR3 totals 20 residues. The CDR3 loop is CVSSVAPDRAKGSGANVLTF. For the CDR3, the DNA is TGTGTCAGCAGCGTAGCTCCGGACAGGGCGAAGGGCTCTGGGGCCAACGTCCTGACTTTC.